These 26 T cell receptor beta chains were all obtained from the same sample, sequenced in a study of blood T cell repertoires in COVID-19 (dated by TCRdb to 2018 to 2020). Library creation used the immunoSEQ multiplex PCR assay. Not all clones reach the TCRdb copy of this immuneACCESS table, which keeps in-frame sequences only. Checked studies attribute under half of the gap to unresolved V genes and leave the rest unexplained. This sample holds about 310,000 clones; around 91% were observed only once. Clones ranked in the top ten supply under 1.1% of the sample. Sequencing input: peripheral blood. These receptors were taken from a woman in her thirties or forties with COVID-19, enrolled during active disease.

The chain has TRBV28 and TRBJ1-1; no reliable D call. Trimming pared 4 bases from V and 2 bases from J, leaving 14 bases between. CDR1 and CDR2 (germline): MDHEN, SYDVKM. This CDR3 has 15 amino acids. The CDR3 is CASSSPEKYNTEAFF. The CDR3 bases are TGTGCCAGCAGTTCCCCGGAGAAGTATAACACTGAAGCTTTCTTT.

The CDR3 DNA sequence: TGTGCCAGTAGTACACGTATTCTGACAGGGGTGCACACTGAAGCTTTCTTT. Translating it yields CASSTRILTGVHTEAFF. V is TRBV19 and J is TRBJ1-1, with 8 nucleotides matching TRBD1. J lost 3 bases, V lost 4 bases, and 13 bases had no gene match. Germline values: CDR1 LNHDA, CDR2 SQIVND (reference sequence). The CDR3 has 17 amino acids.

The chain has TRBV2 and TRBJ1-4, with 8 bases identical to TRBD1. CDR1 is SNHLY, CDR2 FYNNEI, per germline. The V segment lost 6 bases and the J segment 5 bases; nucleotides outside the gene matches: 11. The CDR3 consists of 16 residues. DNA for the CDR3: TGTGCCAGCAGCCTGCCTAGACAGGGGCCAAATGAAAAACTGTTTTTT. Amino acids: CASSLPRQGPNEKLFF.

The V gene is TRBV7-9, the J gene TRBJ1-2; 8 positions match TRBD1. There are 14 residues in the CDR3. The germline gives CDR1 SEHNR, CDR2 FQNEAQ (reference sequence). J gave up 5 bases and V 5 bases, and 7 bases lay outside the gene matches. The CDR3 nucleotides read TGTGCCAGCAGCCCCCAGGGGGCCCTATATGGCTACACCTTC. Translation: CASSPQGALYGYTF.

Only one count was recorded for this clone. The chain couples TRBV18 to TRBJ1-3; 8 bases map to TRBD1. Losses at the gene ends were 3 bases for V and 4 bases for J; bases not matched to a gene: 8. This CDR3 spans 16 amino acids. Germline lookup yields CDR1 KGHSH and CDR2 LQKENI. The CDR3 region is CASSPTATGVGNTIYF. The CDR3 nucleotides are TGTGCCAGCTCACCGACCGCGACAGGGGTCGGAAACACCATATATTTT. The full variable domain, rest sourced from reference TRBV18 and TRBJ1-3, is NAGVMQNPRHLVRRRGQEARLRCSPMKGHSHVYWYRQLPEEGLKFMVYLQKENIIDESGMPKERFSAEFPKEGPSILRIQQVVRGDSAAYFCASSPTATGVGNTIYFGEGSWLTVV.

This rearrangement joins TRBV9 to TRBJ1-1; 7 nucleotides match TRBD1. Germline V gene sequence: CDR1 SGDLS, CDR2 YYNGEE. J lost 4 bases, V lost 3 bases, and 9 bases had no gene match. The CDR3 totals 15 residues. The CDR3 DNA sequence: TGTGCCAGCAGCGCTCTACAGGGGTTGCCCACTGAAGCTTTCTTT. Protein: CASSALQGLPTEAFF. The full variable domain, in which reference TRBV9 and TRBJ1-1 provide the parts outside the CDR3, is DSGVTQTPKHLITATGQRVTLRCSPRSGDLSVYWYQQSLDQGLQFLIQYYNGEERAKGNILERFSAQQFPDLHSELNLSSLELGDSALYFCASSALQGLPTEAFFGQGTRLTVV.

The rearrangement uses TRBV18 and TRBJ2-1, with 9 nucleotides matching TRBD2. The CDR3 is 17 residues long. The germline V gene encodes CDR1 KGHSH and CDR2 LQKENI. The J segment lost 5 bases and the V segment lost 3 bases, leaving 11 bases of the junction unmatched. CDR3 in amino acids: CASSPLPGLAGNNEQFF. CDR3 bases: TGTGCCAGCTCACCCCTACCGGGTCTAGCGGGAAACAATGAGCAGTTCTTC.

V usage is TRBV15 and J usage is TRBJ2-6; 7 bases map to TRBD2. The J segment lost 2 bases and the V segment lost 5 bases, leaving 3 bases of the junction unmatched. There are 15 residues in the CDR3. In germline, CDR1 is LNHNV, CDR2 YYDKDF (reference sequence). The CDR3 DNA sequence: TGTGCCACCAGCGAGCGGGGTCCTGGGGCCAACGTCCTGACTTTC. It specifies CATSERGPGANVLTF.

This clone appeared a single time. The genes are TRBV6-1 and TRBJ1-2; a weak D match, TRBD1 (5 bases). V was pared by 2 bases and J by 2 bases, with 9 bases between. The CDR3 loop spans 14 amino acids. CDR1 is MNHNS, CDR2 SASEGT, per germline. The CDR3 loop reads CASSERPGNYGYTF. The CDR3 region has the DNA TGTGCCAGCAGTGAAAGGCCAGGGAACTATGGCTACACCTTC.

V usage is TRBV9 and J usage is TRBJ2-7, with 7 bases matching TRBD1. V lost 0 bases and J lost 4; bases outside the gene matches: 7. Germline V gene lookup returns CDR1 SGDLS and CDR2 YYNGEE. The CDR3 covers 15 residues. CDR3 bases: TGTGCCAGCAGCGTAGGGATCAGGGGGAAGTACGAGCAGTACTTC. It encodes CASSVGIRGKYEQYF.

The chain uses TRBV5-1 and TRBJ1-5; D not resolved. CDR1 SGHRS and CDR2 YFSETQ come from the germline V gene. Between the trimmed V and J ends, which lost 1 base and 3 bases, there was a span of 11 bases. This CDR3 comprises 15 residues. The DNA of the CDR3 is TGCGCCAGCAGCTTGCTTGGACTGATCAATCAGCCCCAGCATTTT. Encoded protein: CASSLLGLINQPQHF. Supplemented by reference TRBV5-1 and TRBJ1-5, the full variable domain reads KAGVTQTPRYLIKTRGQQVTLSCSPISGHRSVSWYQQTPGQGLQFLFEYFSETQRNKGNFPGRFSGRQFSNSRSEMNVSTLELGDSALYLCASSLLGLINQPQHFGDGTRLSIL.

The chain couples TRBV27 to TRBJ1-2, with 9 bases that match TRBD1. The CDR3 runs 17 residues. In germline, CDR1 is MNHEY, CDR2 SMNVEV (reference sequence). The junction had 11 bases not matched to a gene; V was cut back by 6 bases and J by 0 bases. CDR3 region: CASSRLTGGTSNYGYTF. CDR3 bases: TGTGCCAGCAGCAGACTGACAGGGGGTACCTCTAACTATGGCTACACCTTC.

CDR3 protein: CASSLDSPSPLHF. In nucleotides, the CDR3 is TGCGCCAGCAGCTTGGACAGCCCAAGTCCCCTCCACTTT. V and J are TRBV5-1 and TRBJ1-6; D is uncertain. The CDR3 contains 13 residues. V dropped 0 bases and J dropped 13 bases, with 11 bases sitting between them. Germline V gene lookup returns CDR1 SGHRS and CDR2 YFSETQ.

This clone appeared once. This chain links TRBV23-1 with TRBJ2-5; 9 bases fit TRBD1. TRBV23-1 is an ORF; its function is uncertain. CDR3 size: 16 residues. V lost 2 bases and J lost 0; bases outside the gene matches: 4. The CDR3 here is CASSQKDRGDQETQYF. The CDR3 nucleotides read TGCGCCAGCAGTCAAAAGGACAGGGGAGACCAAGAGACCCAGTACTTC.

This clone was counted between two and nine times. The rearrangement links TRBV6-4 to TRBJ2-2, with D tentatively TRBD2 (6 bases). CDR1 MRHNA and CDR2 SNTAGT come from the germline V gene. CDR3 length: 13 residues. Trimming shortened V by 5 bases and J by 8 bases, and 12 bases separated the two germline ends. The CDR3 DNA sequence: TGTGCCAGCAGTTCAACTAGCACAGGGGAGCTGTTTTTT. Translation gives CASSSTSTGELFF.

The chain joins TRBV5-1 to TRBJ1-4; unclear D gene. Germline loops: CDR1 SGHRS, CDR2 YFSETQ. Between the trimmed V and J ends, which lost 0 bases and 3 bases, there was a span of 9 bases. This CDR3 is built from 15 residues. The CDR3 reads CASSLATAANEKLFF. The CDR3 DNA reads TGCGCCAGCAGCTTGGCCACAGCAGCTAATGAAAAACTGTTTTTT.

The J gene is TRBJ2-1, the V gene TRBV29-1; 7 bases line up with TRBD2. The germline V gene has CDR1 SQVTM and CDR2 ANQGSEA. The junction had 7 bases not matched to a gene; V was cut back by 7 bases and J by 4 bases. The CDR3 is 13 residues long. DNA of the CDR3: TGCAGCGAAAGGGGAGGGACGTACAATGAGCAGTTCTTC. This translates into CSERGGTYNEQFF.

V and J are TRBV7-3 and TRBJ1-2; perhaps TRBD1 as D (6 bases). The CDR3 length is 14 residues. The germline gives CDR1 SGHTA, CDR2 FQGTGA. Trimming removed 5 bases from V and 7 bases from J, with 17 bases in between. CDR3 protein: CASSPRPGEGGYTF. The CDR3 DNA sequence: TGTGCCAGCAGCCCACGGCCAGGGGAGGGTGGCTACACCTTC.

This chain connects TRBV6-5 to TRBJ2-1; D may be TRBD2 (6 bases). The CDR3 extends over 15 amino acids. V lost 6 bases, J lost 4 bases, and 16 bases lay in between. Germline CDR1 and CDR2: MNHEY and SVGAGI. The CDR3 coding sequence is TGTGCCAGCAGGCCCGACCCGGGACTTTACAATGAGCAGTTCTTC. Amino acid sequence: CASRPDPGLYNEQFF.

V and J are TRBV25-1 and TRBJ1-6, with TRBD1 matching 7 bases. CDR3 length: 15 residues. Per germline, CDR1 MGHDK and CDR2 SYGVNS. Trimming at V came to 4 bases and at J to 12 bases, leaving 12 bases not matched to a gene. The DNA of the CDR3 is TGTGCCAGCAGTGCCATTGACAGGGAGGAAGGACCCCTCCACTTT. Its protein is CASSAIDREEGPLHF. Filled out from reference TRBV25-1 and TRBJ1-6, the complete variable domain reads EADIYQTPRYLVIGTGKKITLECSQTMGHDKMYWYQQDPGMELHLIHYSYGVNSTEKGDLSSESTVSRIRTEHFPLTLESARPSHTSQYLCASSAIDREEGPLHFGNGTRLTVT.

The J gene is TRBJ2-7, the V gene TRBV28; D perhaps matches TRBD2 (5 bases). The CDR3 contains 15 residues. Germline CDR1 reads MDHEN; CDR2 reads SYDVKM. Trimming stripped 3 bases from V and 6 bases from J, with 18 bases between. The DNA for the CDR3 is TGTGCCAGCAGTTTCCCCGCTAGCAACTTGGGCGAGCAGTACTTC. As protein: CASSFPASNLGEQYF.

J is TRBJ2-7 and V is TRBV7-2; perhaps TRBD2 as D (5 bases). Germline lookup yields CDR1 SGHTA and CDR2 FQGNSA. The CDR3 is 15 residues long. Trimming stripped 2 bases from V and 4 bases from J, with 15 bases between. This chain's CDR3 is CASSLSTSLKYEQYF. The CDR3 region has the DNA TGTGCCAGCAGCTTAAGTACTAGTCTTAAGTACGAGCAGTACTTC. The full variable domain, completed using reference TRBV7-2 and TRBJ2-7, is GAGVSQSPSNKVTEKGKDVELRCDPISGHTALYWYRQSLGQGLEFLIYFQGNSAPDKSGLPSDRFSAERTGGSVSTLTIQRTQQEDSAVYLCASSLSTSLKYEQYFGPGTRLTVT.

The chain joins TRBV7-2 to TRBJ2-1; maybe TRBD1 (6 bases). The CDR3 totals 12 residues. V was shortened by 5 bases and J by 8 bases, with 10 bases between the two germline ends. CDR1 is SGHTA, CDR2 FQGNSA, per germline. Here the CDR3 DNA reads TGTGCCAGCAGCCTCCAGGGGTATGAGCAGTTCTTC. Translating it yields CASSLQGYEQFF.

This clone was recorded only once. The V gene is TRBV7-6, the J gene TRBJ2-7, with TRBD1 identical over 7 bases. The length of the CDR3 is 16 residues. Germline V gives CDR1 SGHVS, CDR2 FNYEAQ. J gave up 0 bases and V 0 bases, and 5 bases lay outside the gene matches. The chain's CDR3 is CASSLAPGQSSYEQYF. CDR3 bases: TGTGCCAGCAGCTTAGCCCCGGGACAGAGCTCCTACGAGCAGTACTTC.

CDR3: CASSPDSLKLPLHF. CDR3 DNA sequence: TGCGCCAGCAGCCCGGACAGCCTGAAGTTACCCCTCCACTTT. V is TRBV5-1 and J is TRBJ1-6, with D possibly being TRBD1 (6 bases). Germline CDR1 and CDR2: SGHRS and YFSETQ. The CDR3 sequence is 14 residues long. The V and J ends lost 4 bases and 12 bases respectively, with 17 bases between them.

DNA of the CDR3: TGTGCCAGTCGTTGGACTAGCGGGGGGGTCGGGGAGCTGTTTTTT. Translated, it gives CASRWTSGGVGELFF. This chain links TRBV19 with TRBJ2-2; 15 bases match TRBD2. This CDR3 has 15 residues. Germline V lookup: CDR1 LNHDA, CDR2 SQIVND (reference sequence). The V segment lost 8 bases and the J segment 7 bases; nucleotides outside the gene matches: 5.